What follows is one T cell receptor beta chain and its context. Which antigen it targets is not known. Base qualities are not recorded, but no much larger clone differs from it by a single base. This record belongs to a study of shared clonotypes between healthy human individuals (dated by TCRdb to about 2020). Regarding the study in general: Three men and two women, aged 18 to 49 years, made up the cohort. To increase sequencing depth and limit assay-specific biases, TCR repertoire library preparation and sequencing were carried out by different laboratories using diverse techniques. Leukapheresis yielded between about 0.9 and 9 billion PBMCs per donor. To estimate repertoire size and how much clonotype sharing occurs between individuals, the study deeply sequenced the blood TCR repertoires of five healthy adults. Per donor, three plates each were used for CD4 naive and CD4 memory, two for CD8 naive, and one for CD8 memory. Results and caveats for the whole study, not just this receptor: Higher generation probabilities were observed for clonotypes shared by all four sorted-subset donors than for non-shared clonotypes. Naive subsets generally had larger estimated clonotype richness than memory subsets. Even with the large sequencing depth, rarefaction of the sorted-subset datasets indicated that sequencing was incomplete. Based on pairwise subsampling, the degree of clonotype sharing among donors was expected to be affected by sequencing depth. Sampling was restricted to blood, and TCR repertoires in tissues likely differ from the TCR repertoires found in blood. When a few donors were compared, the shared fraction of clonotypes was around 4.6% for naive CD4, approximately 3.5% for naive CD8, more than 2% for memory CD4, and less than 0.5% for memory CD8. The small number of donors limited the genetic and exposure-history diversity represented.

Healthy HIV-negative adults with no recently reported acute infections or vaccinations were included as donors. All donors were Caucasian adults living in Nashville, Tennessee, USA. CD4+ T cells were enriched through magnetic negative selection, after which naive cells were positively selected on CD45RA and the remaining negative fraction served as the memory subset. After blood collection by leukapheresis, PBMCs were isolated using Ficoll-Histopaque density gradient centrifugation and then cryopreserved in the vapor phase of liquid nitrogen. Analytical flow cytometry was used to check the purity and quantity of every magnetically sorted T cell population. From each sorted fraction, genomic DNA was isolated and quantified by UV absorbance on a Nanodrop 2000c. V is reduced by 2 bases and J by 4 bases, leaving a spacing of 14 bases between them. Spanning cysteine to phenylalanine, the CDR3 consists of 15 amino acids. The read is trimmed to its CDR3 DNA, 45 bases read in frame from base 1. The germline V gene encodes CDR1 SGHAT and CDR2 FQNNGV.

TCR CDR3 regions were amplified from genomic DNA by multiplex PCR using the deep immunoSEQ assay. Extracted genomic DNA from each cell subset was distributed evenly across all wells of several immunoSEQ 96-well plates, and each plate was treated as a replicate. For sorted subsets, about 200 ng genomic DNA, equal to about 30,000 T cell genomes, was loaded into each replicate PCR. The purified libraries were quantified using a Qubit 3.0 fluorometer, sized with a Bioanalyzer 2100, and then quantified again using the KAPA Library Quantification kit. A separate single-read 150-cycle Illumina NextSeq 550 flow cell was used to sequence each immunoSEQ 96-well plate. From the authors' description of their analysis: Because the immunoSEQ output included only junctional sequences and no quality scores, the filtering could not be the same as the filtering used for full-length reads. To assign V/J genes and CDR3, sequences were annotated against IMGT germline references using PyIR, a Python wrapper for IgBLAST v1.9. Reads with weak V/J assignments (E-value above 1e-6), missing CDR3, stop codons, out-of-frame junctions, or ambiguous translated residues were removed. V3J clonotypes were defined by identical inferred V gene, J gene, and CDR3 amino acid sequence. Percentage overlap between repertoires was calculated by dividing the number of shared unique clonotypes by the size of the smaller repertoire. Richness of each repertoire was evaluated using RTK rarefaction, the Chao1 estimator, and Recon v2.1 estimates of unobserved clonotypes. For all TCRbeta clonotypes obtained by the gDNA method from a handful of donors, generation probabilities were computed with OLGA. TCRdb took this table from immuneACCESS and kept in-frame rearrangements with V and J called. Such tables lack part of the clones; where checked against another copy, unresolved V genes explain under half of the gap, and the rest is unexplained. That table gives V, J and clone size, and the DNA gave D and trimming. This sample has 980,000 or so clones in its table, and more than 75% of those were observed once. The top ten clones comprise 1.5% of the sample.

The sample taken for sequencing was memory CD4+ T cells sorted from blood. The sample's cell subset or site label is to be understood as: CD45RA-negative fraction. This receptor was identified in a man aged 18 to 35 in good health. Rearrangement joined TRBV11-2 to TRBJ1-1; TRBD1 is possibly the D segment (5 matching bases). The sequence in DNA is TGTGCCAGCAGCTTAAGGGGAAAGGGTGGCACTGAAGCTTTCTTT. This sequence encodes CASSLRGKGGTEAFF.